The entry below describes one T cell receptor delta chain. TCR cDNA was made from PBMC RNA with gamma- and delta-chain-specific primers. TCRdb reprocessed the RT-PCR reads through CATT. Among 3,400 or so delta-chain clones listed, about 31% were seen once. This record comes from a study of delta chains in infants with herpesvirus infections. This TCR derives from a human donor who was a Ugandan infant, either HIV-exposed or HIV-unexposed (not recorded which). Sequencing used peripheral blood, obtained at time point 3 of longitudinal follow-up.

CDR3 region: CACDWLGTSLTAQLFF. DNA of the CDR3: TGTGCCTGTGACTGGCTGGGGACCTCTTTGACAGCACAACTCTTCTTT. This sequence joins TRDV2 and TRDJ2; D possibly corresponds to TRDD3 (6 bases). CDR1 is GEAIGNYY, CDR2 EKD, per germline. Trimming cost V 3 bases and J 0 bases, with 13 bases left between them. The CDR3 is 16 amino acids.